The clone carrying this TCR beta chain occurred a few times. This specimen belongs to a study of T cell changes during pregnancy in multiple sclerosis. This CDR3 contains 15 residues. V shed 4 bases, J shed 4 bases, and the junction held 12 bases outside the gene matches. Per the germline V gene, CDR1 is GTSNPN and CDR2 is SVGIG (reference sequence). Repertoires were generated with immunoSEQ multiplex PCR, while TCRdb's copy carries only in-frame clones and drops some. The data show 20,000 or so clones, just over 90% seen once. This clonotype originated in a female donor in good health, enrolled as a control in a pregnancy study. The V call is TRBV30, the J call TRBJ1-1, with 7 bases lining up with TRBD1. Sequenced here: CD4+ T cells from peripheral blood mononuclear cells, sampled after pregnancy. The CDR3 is CAWTGYRQGGTEAFF. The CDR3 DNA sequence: TGTGCCTGGACTGGGTACCGCCAGGGGGGCACTGAAGCTTTCTTT.